This T cell receptor beta chain was sequenced during a study of T cell repertoires in cytomegalovirus infection. Study results and caveats: Summed frequency of public TCR beta families distinguished CMV carriers with the relevant HLA.

TCRdb processed the reads anew with MiXCR; each CDR3 protein has one entry. The profile shows about 740,000 distinct CDR3 sequences, 35% to 45% of them singletons. The CDR3 has 14 residues. Trimming took off 6 bases at V and 2 bases at J, with 11 bases between the two ends. The sample holds a few counts of this clonotype. Its antigen is unidentified. The sequence was obtained from a human donor in good health (CMV status not recorded). Some clones in this sample may be carry-over from other donors' samples. The chain carries TRBV12-3 or TRBV12-4 and TRBJ2-1; tentative D call: TRBD2 (5 bases). The source material was PBMCs. CDR3: CASSRAVAYNEQFF. DNA of the CDR3: TGTGCCAGCAGCAGAGCGGTAGCCTACAATGAGCAGTTCTTC.